Listed here are 20 T cell receptor beta chains from one sample, sequenced in a study of T cells in Graves' hyperthyroidism and ophthalmopathy. Amplified TCR beta CDR3 regions derived from RNA transcripts. TCR CDR3 underwent first-round RT-PCR with the HTBI primer set. TCRdb reprocessed the multiplex PCR reads with MiXCR, giving one entry per CDR3 protein. Of approximately 150,000 distinct CDR3 sequences in the sample, about a tenth were seen once. Material for sequencing was blood. All receptors come from a woman younger than 30 with Graves' hyperthyroidism that later progressed to Graves' ophthalmopathy.

This clonotype was counted many times. In nucleotides, the CDR3 is TGTGCCAGCAGTTTTGTGGCGGGAGTAATGTCCTACGAGCAGTACTTC. Its translation: CASSFVAGVMSYEQYF. This rearrangement joins TRBV12-3 or TRBV12-4 to TRBJ2-7; 7 bases align to TRBD2. The length of the CDR3 is 16 residues. V trimming: 3 bases; J trimming: 1 base; junction bases outside the gene matches: 9.

Many counts were recorded for this clonotype. The CDR3 nucleotides read TGTGCCAGCAGTTTTGGGACTAGGGGCGAGCAGTACTTC. Encoded protein: CASSFGTRGEQYF. The genes are TRBV6-1 and TRBJ2-7; TRBD2 matches 8 bases. V lost 5 bases and J lost 6; bases outside the gene matches: 6. Germline V gene data show CDR1 as MNHNS and CDR2 as SASEGT. This CDR3 spans 13 amino acids.

This clonotype was recorded many times. This chain connects TRBV10-3 to TRBJ1-1; possibly TRBD1 for D (5 bases). V lost 8 bases and J 6 bases, leaving 19 bases between the germline ends. Germline loops: CDR1 ENHRY, CDR2 SYGVKD. This CDR3 is built from 14 residues. The CDR3 sequence is CAIESQGRVAEAFF. DNA of the CDR3: TGTGCCATCGAATCTCAGGGAAGGGTCGCTGAAGCTTTCTTT.

The V call is TRBV3-1, the J call TRBJ2-1; 14 bases are shared with TRBD2. Germline CDR1 is LGHDT and CDR2 is YNNKEL (reference sequence). V gave up 2 bases and J gave up 8 bases; unmatched junction bases: 11. The CDR3 covers 18 residues. CDR3 nucleotide sequence: TGTGCCAGCAGCCAACCTACTCAGACTAGCGGGAGGGCAGATGAGCAGTTCTTC. Translating gives CASSQPTQTSGRADEQFF.

This clonotype occurred a few times. Its ends do not fully match the called genes, so a read error is possible. The chain joins TRBV6-5 to TRBJ1-4; no definite D call. The CDR3 is made up of 14 amino acids. Germline lookup yields CDR1 MNHEY and CDR2 SVGAGI. The CDR3 loop is CASSYGRRREKLLF. CDR3 nucleotides: TGTGCCAGCAGTTACGGGAGGCGAAGGGAAAAACTGCTTTTT.

Ten or more counts support this clonotype. The genes are TRBV2 and TRBJ2-5; perhaps TRBD2 as D (5 bases). From germline, CDR1 is SNHLY and CDR2 FYNNEI. The CDR3 runs 16 residues. Trimming removed 5 bases at V and 5 bases at J, with 21 bases between. The CDR3 DNA sequence: TGTGCCAGCAGTAAGACAACACTAGTTCCGAGTGAGACCCAGTACTTC. Its translation is CASSKTTLVPSETQYF. The full variable domain, completed using reference TRBV2 and TRBJ2-5, is EPEVTQTPSHQVTQMGQEVILRCVPISNHLYFYWYRQILGQKVEFLVSFYNNEISEKSEIFDDQFSVERPDGSNFTLKIRSTKLEDSAMYFCASSKTTLVPSETQYFGPGTRLLVL.

At least ten counts were recorded for this clonotype. V and J are TRBV20-1 and TRBJ2-1, with 9 bases fitting TRBD2. Per germline, CDR1 DFQATT and CDR2 SNEGSKA (reference sequence). This CDR3 contains 13 residues. Here the CDR3 DNA reads TGCAGCCACAAGCGGGAGGCCTACAATGAGCAGTTCTTC. It specifies CSHKREAYNEQFF.

This clonotype was recorded a few times. The chain has TRBV6-6 and TRBJ1-4, with no clear D. V dropped 6 bases and J dropped 7 bases, with 9 bases sitting between them. Germline V lookup: CDR1 MNHNY, CDR2 SVGAGI (reference sequence). The CDR3 runs 12 residues. This chain's CDR3 is CASSAGFEKLFF. CDR3 bases: TGTGCCAGCAGCGCCGGATTTGAAAAACTGTTTTTT.

This clonotype was counted at least ten times. The chain uses TRBV5-1 and TRBJ2-7, with 10 bases aligning to TRBD2. The J segment lost 2 bases and the V segment lost 0 bases, leaving 5 bases of the junction unmatched. Germline V gene data show CDR1 as SGHRS and CDR2 as YFSETQ. The CDR3 is 16 residues long. The CDR3 here is CASSLAPSGSPYEQYF. The DNA for the CDR3 is TGCGCCAGCAGCTTGGCCCCTAGCGGGAGTCCCTACGAGCAGTACTTC.

This clonotype came up many times. The chain recombines TRBV19 with TRBJ1-5, with 7 nucleotides matching TRBD1. The CDR3 is 16 amino acids. Germline CDR1 LNHDA, CDR2 SQIVND (reference sequence). The trim removed 5 bases at V and 3 bases at J, leaving 10 bases unmatched. CDR3 in amino acids: CASSSWTGGYNQPQHF. CDR3 in DNA: TGTGCCAGTAGTTCATGGACAGGTGGTTACAATCAGCCCCAGCATTTT.

The chain couples TRBV19 to TRBJ2-2; D may match TRBD1 or TRBD2 (7 bases each). CDR1 LNHDA and CDR2 SQIVND come from the germline V gene (reference sequence). V was cut by 6 bases and J by 6 bases, with 17 bases left in between. CDR3 length equals 15 residues. The CDR3 bases are TGTGCCAGTAGCCCTGAGACAGGGAGGGCCGGGGAGCTGTTTTTT. Protein: CASSPETGRAGELFF.

In its sample, this clonotype was seen a few times. With a much larger clone just one base away, this may be a read error. This CDR3 reads CASSRTTRVGQETQYF. DNA of the CDR3: TGTGCCAGCAGCCGAACGACAAGGGTTGGGCAAGAGACCCAGTACTTC. The rearrangement links TRBV7-9 to TRBJ2-5; no reliable D call. The CDR3 loop spans 16 amino acids. Germline CDR1 and CDR2: SEHNR and FQNEAQ (reference sequence). V was pared by 5 bases and J by 2 bases, with 18 bases between. The full variable domain, with the rest looked up from reference TRBV7-9 and TRBJ2-5, is DTGVSQNPRHKITKRGQNVTFRCDPISEHNRLYWYRQTLGQGPEFLTYFQNEAQLEKSRLLSDRFSAERPKGSFSTLEIQRTEQGDSAMYLCASSRTTRVGQETQYFGPGTRLLVL.

This clonotype was seen ten or more times. This rearrangement joins TRBV28 to TRBJ2-7; D is tentatively TRBD1 or TRBD2 (5 bases each). Germline assignment: CDR1 MDHEN and CDR2 SYDVKM. V was pared by 5 bases and J by 8 bases, with 22 bases between. The CDR3 length is 15 residues. In nucleotides, the CDR3 is TGTGCCAGCAGTGCCTCCGGGACCCACTCGAGACAGCAGTACTTC. Translated, it gives CASSASGTHSRQQYF.

This clonotype has a count of ten or more. The chain carries TRBV6-1 and TRBJ2-5, with TRBD1 matching over 8 bases. In germline, CDR1 is MNHNS, CDR2 SASEGT. The V and J ends lost 2 bases and 2 bases, in that order; junction bases with no gene match: 10. The CDR3 has 17 amino acids. Here the CDR3 reads CASSEMAGGARQETQYF. The CDR3 DNA is TGTGCCAGCAGTGAAATGGCAGGGGGCGCGAGACAAGAGACCCAGTACTTC.

This clonotype came up many times. The V and J genes are TRBV20-1 and TRBJ2-1; 9 bases are a match to TRBD1. Per germline, CDR1 DFQATT and CDR2 SNEGSKA (reference sequence). The CDR3 spans 14 residues. V shed 2 bases, J shed 8 bases, and the junction held 7 bases outside the gene matches. CDR3 in amino acids: CSARTGTGNHEQFF. CDR3 bases: TGCAGTGCTAGAACCGGGACAGGGAACCATGAGCAGTTCTTC.

A few counts support this clonotype. V is TRBV29-1 and J is TRBJ1-2; D is uncertain. Germline CDR1 and CDR2: SQVTM and ANQGSEA. The CDR3 extends over 14 amino acids. Trimming shortened V by 6 bases and J by 8 bases, and 22 bases separated the two germline ends. The CDR3 sequence is CSVGSGPYAGGYTF. In nucleotides, the CDR3 is TGCAGCGTGGGGTCGGGTCCCTACGCGGGGGGCTACACCTTC.

This clonotype was recorded at least ten times. The chain has TRBV10-3 and TRBJ2-1; weak D call: TRBD2 (6 bases). Looked up from germline, CDR1 is ENHRY and CDR2 is SYGVKD. V lost 2 bases, J lost 0 bases, and 11 bases lay in between. The CDR3 totals 16 residues. CDR3 in DNA: TGTGCCATCAGTGAGGGTAGCGGAGTCTCCTACAATGAGCAGTTCTTC. Protein: CAISEGSGVSYNEQFF.

Ten or more counts support this clonotype. V and J are TRBV30 and TRBJ1-5; D is unclear. Trimming stripped 0 bases from V and 7 bases from J, with 10 bases between. Looked up from germline, CDR1 is GTSNPN and CDR2 is SVGIG (reference sequence). This CDR3 has 13 residues. CDR3 bases: TGTGCCTGGAGTGTTAAAGGGAGCCAGCCCCAGCATTTT. Its protein is CAWSVKGSQPQHF.

At least ten counts were recorded for this clonotype. The genes are TRBV11-2 and TRBJ1-2; unclear D gene. The CDR3 extends over 13 amino acids. Germline CDR1 and CDR2: SGHAT and FQNNGV. The V and J ends lost 1 base and 4 bases respectively, with 7 bases between them. In nucleotides, the CDR3 is TGTGCCAGCAGCTTAGCGGGGAGCTATGGCTACACCTTC. Residues: CASSLAGSYGYTF.

This clonotype was counted ten times or more. The rearrangement uses TRBV27 and TRBJ1-6; D remains ambiguous. Germline CDR1 MNHEY, CDR2 SMNVEV (reference sequence). The CDR3 spans 14 residues. Trimming took off 6 bases at V and 7 bases at J, with 13 bases between the two ends. In nucleotides, the CDR3 is TGTGCCAGCAGGCCCCAAGGGAGGAATTCACCCCTCCACTTT. Encoded protein: CASRPQGRNSPLHF.